The T cell receptor beta chain under discussion was sequenced for a study of cytomegalovirus exposure and HLA in healthy donors. For the study at large: Of all 360 or so donors who were genotyped, around 79% belonged to the Caucasian-associated ancestry cluster. Study-wide points: Most TCR sequences proved rare, with some public TCRs found in many donors. In a later analysis, HLA-associated beta chains showed higher expansion and lower generation probabilities than comparable chains. In all likelihood, a cluster of highly shared sequence variants was a sequencing artifact.

Turning to this clone: Its antigen is as yet unknown.

The germline gives CDR1 SGHRS, CDR2 YFSETQ. This CDR3 has 15 amino acids. V trimming: 3 bases; J trimming: 6 bases; junction bases outside the gene matches: 5. PCR primers comprised 60 Vbeta and 13 Jbeta primers. The repertoire was sequenced with immunoSEQ multiplex PCR; TCRdb's copy has only in-frame clones and lacks some. The sample holds about 120,000 clones, over 15% seen once. The chain has TRBV5-1 and TRBJ1-4; 10 nucleotides match TRBD1. This clonotype originated in a woman younger than 30 in good health and CMV-seronegative. The sample taken for sequencing was PBMCs. The CDR3: CASSSSGTGDEKLFF. Written as DNA, the CDR3 is TGCGCCAGCAGCTCATCCGGGACAGGGGATGAAAAACTGTTTTTT.